This TCR beta chain was documented in a study of OX40 agonist ivuxolimab in advanced cancers. Repertoires were generated with immunoSEQ multiplex PCR, while TCRdb's copy carries only in-frame clones and drops some. The sample includes tens of thousands of clones, roughly 91% of them seen just once. CDR1 SNHLY and CDR2 FYNNEI come from the germline V gene. The V gene lost 4 bases and the J gene lost 6 bases, with 16 bases spanning the gap. The CDR3 extends over 14 amino acids. Sequenced here: CD4+ or CD8+ T cells sorted from blood, sampled in a trial of the OX40 agonist ivuxolimab. The V call is TRBV2, the J call TRBJ2-7, with a tentative D call TRBD2 (6 bases). The receptor was derived from an adult with an advanced solid tumor such as melanoma, head and neck, liver or kidney cancer. The CDR3 region has the DNA TGTGCCAGCAGTGTCGGGTGGAGGGTCGGCGAGCAGTACTTC. It specifies CASSVGWRVGEQYF.